The 7 T cell receptor beta chains below come from one sample, sequenced in a study of early stage breast cancer tumors. Generated by immunoSEQ multiplex PCR, the TCRdb table keeps only in-frame clones and is missing some. The sample holds 25,000 to 35,000 clones, approximately 85% seen once. Sequencing used blood. These receptors were obtained from a person between 45 and 65 years old with breast cancer.

V is TRBV7-7 and J is TRBJ2-3, with 10 bases aligning to TRBD2. This CDR3 is 17 amino acids long. Unmatched junction bases numbered 15, after V lost 5 bases and J lost 7 bases. Germline CDR1 and CDR2: SSHAT and FNYEAQ (reference sequence). The CDR3 region has the DNA TGTGCCAGCAGCCCCCAGGGTAGCGGGGGGACCGTAAATACGCAGTATTTT. Translation: CASSPQGSGGTVNTQYF.

V is TRBV19 and J is TRBJ2-5; 9 nucleotides match TRBD2. The trim removed 8 bases at V and 4 bases at J, leaving 5 bases unmatched. Germline CDR1 reads LNHDA; CDR2 reads SQIVND (reference sequence). The CDR3 is 13 amino acids. As DNA, the CDR3 is TGTGCCAGTGGTAGCGGGGGAGGAGAGACCCAGTACTTC. Encoded protein: CASGSGGGETQYF. The whole variable domain, remainder taken from reference TRBV19 and TRBJ2-5, is DGGITQSPKYLFRKEGQNVTLSCEQNLNHDAMYWYRQDPGQGLRLIYYSQIVNDFQKGDIAEGYSVSREKKESFPLTVTSAQKNPTAFYLCASGSGGGETQYFGPGTRLLVL.

V is TRBV5-4 and J is TRBJ1-1; TRBD1 is a possible D gene (6 bases). Deletions cut 4 bases from V and 5 bases from J, with 21 bases between. This CDR3 has 16 amino acids. Germline CDR1 and CDR2: SGHNT and YYREEE (reference sequence). Here the CDR3 DNA reads TGTGCCAGCAGCGCGGGACTAGGGGGGGCGGGTACTGAAGCTTTCTTT. This sequence encodes CASSAGLGGAGTEAFF.

V and J are TRBV18 and TRBJ1-4, with a tentative D call TRBD1 (6 bases). The CDR3 contains 16 residues. The V and J ends lost 3 bases and 7 bases respectively, with 18 bases between them. Germline V gene data show CDR1 as KGHSH and CDR2 as LQKENI. The CDR3 reads CASSPRQGLIGEKLFF. DNA of the CDR3: TGTGCCAGCTCACCCCGGCAGGGGCTAATCGGTGAAAAACTGTTTTTT.

The rearrangement uses TRBV7-9 and TRBJ2-5, with D maybe TRBD1 (6 bases). In germline, CDR1 is SEHNR, CDR2 FQNEAQ (reference sequence). Deletions cut 3 bases from V and 3 bases from J, with 8 bases between. This CDR3 has 13 amino acids. The CDR3 is CASSFAGEETQYF. The CDR3 bases are TGTGCCAGCAGCTTTGCAGGGGAAGAGACCCAGTACTTC.

The V call is TRBV5-6, the J call TRBJ2-7; D perhaps matches TRBD2 (6 bases). The germline V gene has CDR1 SGHDT and CDR2 YYEEEE. V shed 2 bases and J shed 0 bases, with 15 bases lying between them. The CDR3 has 16 amino acids. CDR3 sequence (DNA): TGTGCCAGCAGCTTCCCCGGGACTTTTAGCTCCTACGAGCAGTACTTC. Encoded protein: CASSFPGTFSSYEQYF.

The rearrangement uses TRBV21-1 and TRBJ2-3; TRBD2 is taken as the D call from the table, unchecked against the DNA. TRBV21-1 counts as a pseudogene. The CDR3 runs to 15 residues. The CDR3: CASSKEAGVQDTQYF. In DNA, the CDR3 is TGTGCCAGCAGCAAAGAGGCGGGGGTTCAAGATACGCAGTATTTT.